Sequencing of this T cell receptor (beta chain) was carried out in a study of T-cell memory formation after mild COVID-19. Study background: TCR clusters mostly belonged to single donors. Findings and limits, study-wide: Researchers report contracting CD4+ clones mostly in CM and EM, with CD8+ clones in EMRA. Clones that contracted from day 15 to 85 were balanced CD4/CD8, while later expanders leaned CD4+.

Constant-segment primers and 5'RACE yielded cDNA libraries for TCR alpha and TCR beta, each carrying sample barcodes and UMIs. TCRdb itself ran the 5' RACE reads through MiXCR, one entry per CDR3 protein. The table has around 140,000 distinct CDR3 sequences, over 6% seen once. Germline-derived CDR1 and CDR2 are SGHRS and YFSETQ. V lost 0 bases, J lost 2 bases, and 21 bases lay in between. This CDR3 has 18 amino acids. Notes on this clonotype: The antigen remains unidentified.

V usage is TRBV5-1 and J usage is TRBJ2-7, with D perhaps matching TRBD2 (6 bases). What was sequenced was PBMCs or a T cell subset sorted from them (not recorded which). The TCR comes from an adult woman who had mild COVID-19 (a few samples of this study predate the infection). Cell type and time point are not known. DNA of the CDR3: TGCGCCAGCAGCTTGGCGAAGGGAGTTGGCGGGGAAGCCTACGAGCAGTACTTC. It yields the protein CASSLAKGVGGEAYEQYF. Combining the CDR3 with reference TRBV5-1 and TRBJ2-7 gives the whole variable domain KAGVTQTPRYLIKTRGQQVTLSCSPISGHRSVSWYQQTPGQGLQFLFEYFSETQRNKGNFPGRFSGRQFSNSRSEMNVSTLELGDSALYLCASSLAKGVGGEAYEQYFGPGTRLTVT.